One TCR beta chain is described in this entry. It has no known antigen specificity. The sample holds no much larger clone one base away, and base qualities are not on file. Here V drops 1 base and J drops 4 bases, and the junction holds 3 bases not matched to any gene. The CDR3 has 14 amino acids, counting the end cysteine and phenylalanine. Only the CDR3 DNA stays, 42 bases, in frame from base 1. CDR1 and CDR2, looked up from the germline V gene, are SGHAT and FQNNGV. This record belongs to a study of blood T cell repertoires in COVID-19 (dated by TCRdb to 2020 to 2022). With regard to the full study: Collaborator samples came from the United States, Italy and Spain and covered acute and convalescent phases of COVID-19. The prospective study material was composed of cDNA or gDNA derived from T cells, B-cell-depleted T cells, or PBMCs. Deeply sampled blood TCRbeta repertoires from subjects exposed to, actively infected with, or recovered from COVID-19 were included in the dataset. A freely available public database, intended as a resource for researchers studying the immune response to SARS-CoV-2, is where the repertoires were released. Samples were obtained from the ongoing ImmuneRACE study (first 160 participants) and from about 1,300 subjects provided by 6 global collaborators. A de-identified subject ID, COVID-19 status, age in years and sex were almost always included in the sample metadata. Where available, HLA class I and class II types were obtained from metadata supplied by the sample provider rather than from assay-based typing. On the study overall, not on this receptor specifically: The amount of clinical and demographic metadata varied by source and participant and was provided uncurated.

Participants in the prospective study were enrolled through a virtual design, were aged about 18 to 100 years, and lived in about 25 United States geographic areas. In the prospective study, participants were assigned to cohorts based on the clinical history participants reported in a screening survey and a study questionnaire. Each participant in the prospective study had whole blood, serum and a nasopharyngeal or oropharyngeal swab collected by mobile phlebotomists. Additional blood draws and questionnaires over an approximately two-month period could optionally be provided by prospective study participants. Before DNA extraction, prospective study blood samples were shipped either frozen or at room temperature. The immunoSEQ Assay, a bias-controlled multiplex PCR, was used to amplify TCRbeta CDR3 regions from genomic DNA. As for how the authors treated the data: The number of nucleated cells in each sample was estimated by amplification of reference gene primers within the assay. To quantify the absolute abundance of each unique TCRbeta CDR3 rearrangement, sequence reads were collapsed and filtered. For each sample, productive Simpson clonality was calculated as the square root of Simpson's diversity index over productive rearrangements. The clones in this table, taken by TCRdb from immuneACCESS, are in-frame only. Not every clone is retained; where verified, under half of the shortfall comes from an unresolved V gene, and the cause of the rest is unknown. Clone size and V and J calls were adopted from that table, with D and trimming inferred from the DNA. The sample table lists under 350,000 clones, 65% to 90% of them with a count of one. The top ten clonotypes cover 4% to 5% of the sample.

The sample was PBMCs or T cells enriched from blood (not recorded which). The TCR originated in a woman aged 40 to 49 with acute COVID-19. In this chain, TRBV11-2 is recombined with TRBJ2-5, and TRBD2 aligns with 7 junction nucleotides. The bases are TGTGCCAGCAGCTTAGGCGGGAGAGGAGAGACCCAGTACTTC. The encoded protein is CASSLGGRGETQYF.